The present TCR beta chain was sequenced within a study of OX40 agonist ivuxolimab in advanced cancers. For the study in its entirety: Ivuxolimab was a fully human IgG2 agonistic monoclonal antibody targeting the costimulatory receptor OX40 (CD134). Peripheral TCRbeta sequencing aimed to test whether ivuxolimab altered TCR sequence diversity and caused clonal T-cell expansion. The paper covers the monotherapy dose-escalation part of the phase I ivuxolimab trial, which included N of about 50 patients. Of the roughly 54 patients in dose escalation, 19 had hepatocellular carcinoma, some 15 had melanoma, 9 had renal cell carcinoma and 9 had head and neck cancer. Prior anti-PD-1, anti-PD-L1 or anti-CTLA-4 therapy was permitted, and less than 45% of dose-escalation patients had received checkpoint inhibitors. In the dose-escalation cohort, more than 80% of patients were male, and the mean age was approximately 60 years with a range of roughly 20 to 80. Partial responses were achieved by three dose-escalation patients, of whom one had hepatocellular carcinoma and two had cutaneous melanoma. Intravenous ivuxolimab was administered to patients every 2 weeks at six dose levels: 0.01, 0.1, 0.3, 1.5, 3 and 10 mg/kg. The full study reports these points: In partial responders in the 0.1-3.0 mg/kg groups, normalized peripheral clonal expansion was found to be among the lowest, especially among CD8+ T cells. At doses of 0.1 to 3.0 mg/kg, clonal expansion of both CD4+ and CD8+ blood T cells was observed from baseline to week 6. Low levels of normalized T-cell clonal expansion were also seen in some patients who did not respond. On average, CD8+ T cells showed more expanded clones than CD4+ T cells after ivuxolimab. The antigen specificity of the peripheral T cells that underwent clonal expansion was not determined.

Via the germline V gene (reference sequence), CDR1 is MNHEY and CDR2 SMNVEV. Trimming removed 2 bases from V and 1 base from J; the gene matches leave 6 bases unexplained. The CDR3 holds 17 amino acids from the cysteine to the phenylalanine. CDR3 DNA is the only sequence kept; it has 51 bases, read in frame from the first base. For this clone: The antigen it recognizes is unknown. No per-base quality is available; no much larger clone lies one base away.

To sequence the TCRbeta CDR3 region, genomic DNA was isolated from the sorted cells. The immunoSEQ Assay was used to sequence the TCRbeta CDR3 regions. This immuneACCESS table, as held by TCRdb, lists in-frame sequences with V and J called but not all clones. Of the missing ones, under half trace to an unresolved V gene in checked studies; the others have no known cause. The sample table records more than 75,000 clones; about 88% of these occur just once. Together, the top ten hold just under 1% of the sample. Patients with autoimmune disease history or receiving systemic immunosuppression were excluded from the trial. In every dose cohort, peripheral blood was drawn for TCR sequencing at baseline, cycle 4 day 1, and cycle 7 day 1. The samples were drawn from a first-in-human, open-label, multicenter phase I dose-escalation trial of ivuxolimab. Adults with locally advanced or metastatic head and neck squamous cell, hepatocellular, melanoma or renal cell carcinoma were enrolled in the trial. Before TCR sequencing, CD4+ T cells and CD8+ T cells were sorted from peripheral blood as separate populations.

The TCR sequence derives from an adult with an advanced solid tumor such as melanoma, head and neck, liver or kidney cancer. The sample was CD4+ or CD8+ T cells sorted from blood, taken in a trial of the OX40 agonist ivuxolimab. This receptor chain uses TRBV27 and TRBJ1-5; a stretch of 9 junction bases matches TRBD1. The CDR3 region has the sequence CASSLRGTGWSNQPQHF. The DNA sequence is as follows: TGTGCCAGCAGTTTACGCGGGACAGGGTGGAGCAATCAGCCCCAGCATTTT.